This T cell receptor beta chain was obtained from a study of cytomegalovirus exposure and HLA in healthy donors. Here immunoSEQ multiplex PCR was the method, and the copy in TCRdb shows in-frame clones only, minus some. The sample has some 310,000 clones, roughly 86% seen once; the top ten hold about 0.96%. The CDR3 runs 12 residues. Looked up from germline, CDR1 is MGHDK and CDR2 is SYGVNS. V was shortened by 6 bases and J by 6 bases, with 11 bases between the two germline ends. Specimen: PBMCs. The sequence was obtained from a man aged 30 to 45 in good health and CMV-seronegative. The chain has TRBV25-1 and TRBJ1-2; D not certain. DNA of the CDR3: TGTGCCAGCAGGGAAGACATTGATGGCTACACCTTC. Translated: CASREDIDGYTF.